The 32 T cell receptor beta chains presented below share a single source sample, sequenced in a study of shared clonotypes between healthy human individuals. Profiled with immunoSEQ multiplex PCR; TCRdb holds only in-frame clones, not every one. This sample has about 770,000 clones; 72% occur once, and the top ten carry over 1.5%. Sequencing input: memory CD4+ T cells sorted from blood. Sample subset: CD45RA-negative fraction. Every receptor here comes from a woman between 25 and 40 years old in good health.

The chain joins TRBV23-1 to TRBJ1-1; D is unclear. TRBV23-1 is an ORF, with its function uncertain. The CDR3 contains 16 residues. Deletions cut 3 bases from V and 2 bases from J, with 16 bases between. The CDR3 here is CASSHLRFGANTEAFF. The CDR3 DNA is TGCGCCAGCAGTCACCTTCGTTTTGGCGCCAACACTGAAGCTTTCTTT.

The chain carries TRBV28 and TRBJ1-5; D perhaps matches TRBD1 (5 bases). Trimming pared 1 base from V and 4 bases from J, leaving 8 bases between. This CDR3 is 14 amino acids long. CDR1 is MDHEN, CDR2 SYDVKM, per germline. The CDR3 reads CASSLLGENQPQHF. Here the CDR3 DNA reads TGTGCCAGCAGTTTATTAGGGGAAAATCAGCCCCAGCATTTT.

This sequence joins TRBV7-8 and TRBJ1-5, with D unresolved. Per the germline V gene, CDR1 is SGHVS and CDR2 is FQNEAQ. Trimming cost V 0 bases and J 6 bases, with 6 bases left between them. The CDR3 length is 13 residues. The CDR3 coding sequence is TGTGCCAGCAGCTTAGCGCCCGGTCAGCCCCAGCATTTT. As protein: CASSLAPGQPQHF.

This chain links TRBV27 with TRBJ1-5; TRBD1 matches 9 bases. The CDR3 runs 15 residues. Losses at the gene ends were 1 base for V and 7 bases for J; bases not matched to a gene: 5. Germline V gene data show CDR1 as MNHEY and CDR2 as SMNVEV (reference sequence). As DNA, the CDR3 is TGTGCCAGCAGTTTATACAGGGGGCGAGAGCAGCCCCAGCATTTT. Encoded protein: CASSLYRGREQPQHF.

Concerning this clone: Other DNA sequences in the sample encode the same CDR3. The V and J genes are TRBV4-1 and TRBJ2-7, with D perhaps matching TRBD2 (5 bases). The CDR3 runs 15 residues. The germline V and J ends were trimmed by 0 bases and 3 bases, with 12 bases remaining between them. Germline V gives CDR1 MGHRA, CDR2 YSYEKL. The CDR3 is CASSQDRAGIYEQYF. DNA for the CDR3: TGCGCCAGCAGCCAAGATCGCGCCGGGATCTACGAGCAGTACTTC.

The rearrangement joins TRBV28 to TRBJ1-5; possibly TRBD1 for D (5 bases). V was trimmed by 3 bases and J by 2 bases, leaving 14 bases between them. Germline CDR1 is MDHEN and CDR2 is SYDVKM. This CDR3 contains 16 residues. CDR3 sequence reads: CASSFRGGRRNQPQHF. In nucleotides, the CDR3 is TGTGCCAGCAGTTTTAGGGGAGGGAGGCGCAATCAGCCCCAGCATTTT.

The rearrangement uses TRBV2 and TRBJ2-7; D not certain. This CDR3 region has 12 residues. The V end was cut by 8 bases, the J end by 0 bases, with 8 bases between. CDR1 and CDR2 (germline): SNHLY, FYNNEI. The CDR3, as DNA: TGTGCCAGCCAACAGTCCTCCTACGAGCAGTACTTC. This translates into CASQQSSYEQYF.

This clone occurred a few times. The rearrangement joins TRBV28 to TRBJ2-7, with D hard to call. The ends were cut back, 5 bases at V and 3 bases at J, with 17 bases in the middle. The CDR3 length is 15 residues. The germline gives CDR1 MDHEN, CDR2 SYDVKM. CDR3 amino acids: CASSPTRPPNYEQYF. The CDR3 nucleotides are TGTGCCAGCAGTCCCACCCGCCCTCCCAACTACGAGCAGTACTTC.

V usage is TRBV6-6 and J usage is TRBJ1-1; maybe TRBD1 (6 bases). This CDR3 contains 14 residues. The germline V gene encodes CDR1 MNHNY and CDR2 SVGAGI (reference sequence). Trimming cost V 7 bases and J 4 bases, with 16 bases left between them. This chain's CDR3 is CASINRVSGTEAFF. CDR3 sequence (DNA): TGTGCCAGCATAAACAGGGTGTCAGGCACTGAAGCTTTCTTT.

V and J are TRBV28 and TRBJ2-7; D remains unclear. CDR3 size: 13 residues. The V end lost 6 bases, the J end lost 2 bases, and 11 bases lay between the germline ends. CDR1 and CDR2 from the germline V gene are MDHEN and SYDVKM. CDR3 sequence: CASRQDLPYEQYF. CDR3 bases: TGTGCCAGCAGACAAGATCTACCCTACGAGCAGTACTTC.

This sequence joins TRBV7-3 and TRBJ1-1; D remains unclear. This CDR3 comprises 15 residues. Deletions cut 6 bases from V and 1 base from J, with 15 bases between. Germline V lookup: CDR1 SGHTA, CDR2 FQGTGA. As DNA, the CDR3 is TGTGCCAGCAGTCCACACAGCTTCCCGAACACTGAAGCTTTCTTT. Translating gives CASSPHSFPNTEAFF.

This clone was detected only a few times. CDR3 residues: CASRRGQSGYTF. The CDR3 nucleotides are TGTGCCAGCAGGCGGGGACAGTCGGGCTACACCTTC. The chain carries TRBV6-5 and TRBJ1-2, with TRBD1 identical over 7 bases. Germline CDR1 MNHEY, CDR2 SVGAGI. CDR3 length: 12 amino acids. With V trimmed by 6 bases and J by 8 bases, 6 bases remained unmatched.

The count of this clone is one. This rearrangement joins TRBV10-3 to TRBJ2-5, with D unresolved. The CDR3 has 13 amino acids. Between the trimmed V and J ends, which lost 4 bases and 2 bases, there was a span of 8 bases. The germline V gene encodes CDR1 ENHRY and CDR2 SYGVKD. CDR3 nucleotides: TGTGCCATCAGTGGCCAAGATCAAGAGACCCAGTACTTC. This gives the protein CAISGQDQETQYF.

V usage is TRBV9 and J usage is TRBJ2-1; D gene unclear. Deletions cut 0 bases from V and 3 bases from J, with 7 bases between. This CDR3 contains 14 residues. Germline V CDR1 and CDR2: SGDLS, YYNGEE. As DNA, the CDR3 is TGTGCCAGCAGCGTAGACCTAGTCTACAATGAGCAGTTCTTC. Residues: CASSVDLVYNEQFF.

A word on this clone: This sample includes further DNA sequences coding for the same CDR3. The chain employs TRBV11-3 and TRBJ2-7; D may be TRBD1 (6 bases). Germline V gene data show CDR1 as SGHNT and CDR2 as YENEEA. Trimming shortened V by 4 bases and J by 6 bases, and 10 bases separated the two germline ends. The CDR3 has 12 amino acids. CDR3 nucleotides: TGTGCCAGCAGCTCAGGGGTTGGCGAGCAGTACTTC. Its translation: CASSSGVGEQYF.

The chain joins TRBV6-6 to TRBJ1-2; weak D call: TRBD1 (5 bases). Germline V gene data show CDR1 as MNHNY and CDR2 as SVGAGI (reference sequence). This CDR3 comprises 14 residues. V was cut by 5 bases and J by 4 bases, with 14 bases left in between. CDR3 sequence: CASSPRTHGYGYTF. CDR3 sequence (DNA): TGTGCCAGCAGTCCTCGGACACACGGCTATGGCTACACCTTC.

This clone was counted between two and nine times. J is TRBJ2-5 and V is TRBV19, with D possibly TRBD2 on 6 matching bases. Germline loops: CDR1 LNHDA, CDR2 SQIVND (reference sequence). Trimming stripped 3 bases from V and 8 bases from J, with 16 bases between. The CDR3 loop spans 14 amino acids. DNA for the CDR3: TGTGCCAGTAGTATGGACGGTGGGGGGACTACCCAGTACTTC. This gives the protein CASSMDGGGTTQYF.

The rearrangement joins TRBV11-3 to TRBJ2-1; D unresolved. Trimming took 0 bases from V and 10 from J, leaving 10 bases between them. The germline V gene has CDR1 SGHNT and CDR2 YENEEA. This CDR3 is 13 amino acids long. Here the CDR3 DNA reads TGTGCCAGCAGCTTAGAGGAGAACTTGGAGCAGTTCTTC. It encodes CASSLEENLEQFF.

A note on this clone: This specimen includes other DNA sequences encoding the same CDR3. V gene TRBV19 combines with J gene TRBJ1-1; D might be TRBD1 (5 bases). Germline values: CDR1 LNHDA, CDR2 SQIVND (reference sequence). The CDR3 is made up of 14 amino acids. Between the trimmed V and J ends, which lost 2 bases and 2 bases, there was a span of 9 bases. CDR3 residues: CASSIQGANTEAFF. The CDR3 bases are TGTGCCAGTAGTATACAAGGGGCTAACACTGAAGCTTTCTTT.

V and J are TRBV29-1 and TRBJ2-3; 9 positions agree with TRBD1. The CDR3 runs to 17 residues. V dropped 5 bases and J dropped 2; count of bases not matched to a gene: 14. The germline V gene has CDR1 SQVTM and CDR2 ANQGSEA. The CDR3 protein is CSVKITGTGFTTDTQYF. CDR3 DNA: TGCAGCGTTAAAATTACCGGGACAGGGTTTACCACAGATACGCAGTATTTT.

About this clone: The identical CDR3 is also encoded by other nucleotide sequences in the sample. This rearrangement joins TRBV7-2 to TRBJ1-1, with D unresolved. Trimming removed 2 bases from V and 3 bases from J, with 7 bases in between. This CDR3 spans 13 amino acids. Germline loops: CDR1 SGHTA, CDR2 FQGNSA. The CDR3 DNA reads TGTGCCAGCAGCTTACAGCGTGACACTGAAGCTTTCTTT. Amino acids: CASSLQRDTEAFF. The full variable domain, in which reference TRBV7-2 and TRBJ1-1 provide the parts outside the CDR3, is GAGVSQSPSNKVTEKGKDVELRCDPISGHTALYWYRQSLGQGLEFLIYFQGNSAPDKSGLPSDRFSAERTGGSVSTLTIQRTQQEDSAVYLCASSLQRDTEAFFGQGTRLTVV.

This clone was seen a single time. The CDR3 is CASSLPPGQGARGELFF. The CDR3 bases are TGTGCCAGCAGTTTACCCCCGGGACAGGGGGCACGCGGGGAGCTGTTTTTT. The V call is TRBV27, the J call TRBJ2-2, with 12 nucleotides matching TRBD1. V lost 2 bases, J lost 7 bases, and 8 bases stayed unmatched. Looked up from germline, CDR1 is MNHEY and CDR2 is SMNVEV (reference sequence). The CDR3 covers 17 residues.

This chain uses TRBV6-7 with TRBJ2-1; the D call may be TRBD1 or TRBD2 (6 bases each). TRBV6-7 is recorded as an ORF, its role being uncertain. CDR3 length: 14 residues. The V and J ends lost 2 bases and 7 bases respectively, with 12 bases between them. The CDR3 loop reads CASSYTGAGNEQFF. The CDR3 DNA follows: TGTGCCAGCAGTTACACGGGGGCGGGGAATGAGCAGTTCTTC.

The chain joins TRBV7-2 to TRBJ1-3; no clear D. Trimming shortened V by 1 base and J by 0 bases, and 13 bases separated the two germline ends. The CDR3 totals 17 residues. Germline V gene lookup returns CDR1 SGHTA and CDR2 FQGNSA. CDR3 in amino acids: CASSLVVRSGSGNTIYF. In DNA form, the CDR3 reads TGTGCCAGCAGCTTAGTGGTCAGGTCAGGCTCTGGAAACACCATATATTTT.

As DNA, the CDR3 is TGTGCCAGCTCACCAACCGACAGGGAGGCTTTCTTT. Amino acids: CASSPTDREAFF. J is TRBJ1-1 and V is TRBV18; the match to TRBD1 covers 7 bases. Germline trimming cut 2 bases from V and 11 bases from J; bases unmatched to any gene: 5. CDR1 KGHSH and CDR2 LQKENI come from the germline V gene. This CDR3 is 12 amino acids long.

The chain is built from TRBV4-1 and TRBJ2-7; TRBD2 agrees at 10 bases. Germline V gene lookup returns CDR1 MGHRA and CDR2 YSYEKL. The CDR3 is 15 amino acids. Unmatched junction bases numbered 5, after V lost 1 base and J lost 5 bases. CDR3 in amino acids: CASSQAGAGGHEQYF. The CDR3 DNA is TGCGCCAGCAGCCAAGCGGGAGCGGGAGGGCACGAGCAGTACTTC.

This clone was counted only a few times. The V call is TRBV5-1, the J call TRBJ2-1, with TRBD2 as a possible D gene (6 bases). V lost 2 bases and J 4 bases, leaving 13 bases between the germline ends. Looked up from germline, CDR1 is SGHRS and CDR2 is YFSETQ. There are 15 residues in the CDR3. The DNA of the CDR3 is TGCGCCAGCAGCTTTACTAGCTCGGGGTACAATGAGCAGTTCTTC. Translation gives CASSFTSSGYNEQFF.

This clone was seen a single time. The rearrangement uses TRBV7-2 and TRBJ2-7; maybe TRBD2 (6 bases). V lost 6 bases and J 4 bases, leaving 22 bases between the germline ends. The V gene's germline CDR1 is SGHTA and CDR2 FQGNSA. The CDR3 covers 16 residues. Written as DNA, the CDR3 is TGTGCCAGCAGTCCAGCGCAGGTCGCGGCGGGGTACGAGCAGTACTTC. Protein: CASSPAQVAAGYEQYF.

In its sample, this clone was seen many times. This chain's CDR3 is CASNQPQHF. The CDR3 region has the DNA TGTGCCAGCAATCAGCCCCAGCATTTT. V usage is TRBV2 and J usage is TRBJ1-5, with D uncertain. Between the trimmed V and J ends, which lost 7 bases and 5 bases, there was a span of 0 bases. This CDR3 is built from 9 residues. Germline V gene lookup returns CDR1 SNHLY and CDR2 FYNNEI.

This clone was recorded once. The J gene is TRBJ2-7, the V gene TRBV25-1, with 7 bases matching TRBD2. Germline lookup yields CDR1 MGHDK and CDR2 SYGVNS. CDR3 length: 17 residues. V shed 4 bases, J shed 3 bases, and the junction held 15 bases outside the gene matches. The DNA of the CDR3 is TGTGCCAGCAGTGCGCTTCAAACTGGCGGGAGCTTCTACGAGCAGTACTTC. This gives the protein CASSALQTGGSFYEQYF.

The sample holds a few counts of this clone. The rearrangement links TRBV6-6 to TRBJ1-5; 7 nucleotides match TRBD1. With 6 bases clipped from V and 5 bases from J, the junction kept 4 bases outside the gene matches. The CDR3 contains 13 residues. CDR1 MNHNY and CDR2 SVGAGI come from the germline V gene (reference sequence). Written as DNA, the CDR3 is TGTGCCAGCAGAAGACAGGGTGATCAGCCCCAGCATTTT. Its translation is CASRRQGDQPQHF.

The chain recombines TRBV11-2 with TRBJ2-7, with 7 bases that match TRBD1. This CDR3 spans 15 amino acids. From germline, CDR1 is SGHAT and CDR2 FQNNGV. Trimming removed 4 bases from V and 2 bases from J; junction bases left unmatched: 8. In DNA form, the CDR3 reads TGTGCCAGCAGCTCTAGAGGGGGCCTTCCCTACGAGCAGTACTTC. It is translated as CASSSRGGLPYEQYF.